Shown below are 13 T cell receptor beta chains from a single sample sequenced in a study of T cells in Graves' hyperthyroidism and ophthalmopathy. From RNA transcripts, TCR beta CDR3 regions were amplified. HTBI primers were used for first-round RT-PCR of the TCR CDR3. TCRdb reprocessed the multiplex PCR reads via MiXCR and lists one record per CDR3 protein. This sample has around 190,000 distinct CDR3 sequences, with about a sixth found just once. The sample taken for sequencing was blood. Receptors originate from a woman aged 50 to 65 with Graves' hyperthyroidism.

A few counts support this clonotype. This sequence may be a read error, since a much larger clone differs from it by one base. The chain has TRBV2 and TRBJ1-6; no clear D gene. CDR3 length: 14 residues. Germline V gives CDR1 SNHLY, CDR2 FYNNEI. The CDR3 bases are TGTGTCAGCAGTACGTCCACGGTGGGCTCACCCCTCCACTTT. This encodes CVSSTSTVGSPLHF.

This clonotype was picked up a small number of times. One base away lies a much larger clone, so this may be a sequencing read error. The chain recombines TRBV28 with TRBJ1-2, with D possibly matching TRBD1 (6 bases). Deletions cut 6 bases from V and 8 bases from J, with 19 bases between. This CDR3 is 14 amino acids long. Germline V lookup: CDR1 MDHEN, CDR2 SYDVKM. CDR3: CASRTVGTRDGYTF. The CDR3 DNA is TGTGCCAGCAGAACGGTCGGGACAAGGGACGGCTACACCTTC.

This clonotype was picked up many times. The chain recombines TRBV24-1 with TRBJ1-1; tentatively, D is TRBD1 (6 bases). V was shortened by 6 bases and J by 1 base, with 20 bases between the two germline ends. The CDR3 has 17 residues. The germline V gene has CDR1 KGHDR and CDR2 SFDVKD. CDR3 DNA: TGTGCCACCAGTACTACCACCGAGGGGGGACGGAACACTGAAGCTTTCTTT. Amino acids: CATSTTTEGGRNTEAFF.

This clonotype has ten or more counts. This chain connects TRBV19 to TRBJ2-1; possibly TRBD1 or TRBD2 for D (7 bases each). CDR1 LNHDA and CDR2 SQIVND come from the germline V gene (reference sequence). Trimming took off 6 bases at V and 9 bases at J, with 27 bases between the two ends. This CDR3 has 17 residues. The CDR3 nucleotides read TGTGCCAGTAGAGGGACAGCGCGGGGGTCCTGGGGTTTTGAGCAGTTCTTC. This sequence encodes CASRGTARGSWGFEQFF.

J is TRBJ2-2 and V is TRBV4-3, with TRBD2 as a possible D gene (5 bases). The CDR3 is 17 amino acids. Per germline, CDR1 LGHNA and CDR2 YSLEER. V gave up 0 bases and J gave up 6 bases, with 17 bases separating them. The CDR3 DNA follows: TGCGCCAGCAGCCAAGATACCTCTAGCCCCCCCCCCGGGGAGCTGTTTTTT. Residues: CASSQDTSSPPPGELFF.

The table lists this clonotype with many counts. The chain has TRBV27 and TRBJ2-3; TRBD1 agrees at 7 bases. V lost 3 bases, J lost 5 bases, and 17 bases stayed unmatched. The CDR3 sequence is 18 residues long. CDR1 is MNHEY and CDR2 is SMNVEV in the germline V gene (reference sequence). CDR3 protein: CASSFGATGVPLRDTQYF. CDR3 DNA: TGTGCCAGCAGTTTTGGGGCCACAGGGGTCCCTCTTAGAGATACGCAGTATTTT.

In this sample, this clonotype turned up a few times. A much bigger clone sits one base away, suggesting this may be a read error. V and J are TRBV13 and TRBJ2-3; weak D call: TRBD2 (5 bases). CDR3 length: 14 amino acids. Germline V gives CDR1 PRHDT, CDR2 FYEKMQ (reference sequence). V was cut by 6 bases and J by 0 bases, with 10 bases left in between. The CDR3 nucleotides read TGTGCCAGCAGTGGGCGGGCGAGCACAGATACGCAGTATTTT. Protein: CASSGRASTDTQYF.

This clonotype was seen repeatedly, ten times or more. The chain is built from TRBV5-1 and TRBJ2-3; 10 nucleotides agree with TRBD1. The J segment lost 7 bases and the V segment lost 4 bases, leaving 9 bases of the junction unmatched. The CDR3 runs to 15 residues. Germline CDR1 and CDR2: SGHRS and YFSETQ. In nucleotides, the CDR3 is TGCGCCAGCAGCCCGGGGGACAGGGGTCAGAATACGCAGTATTTT. Encoded protein: CASSPGDRGQNTQYF.

Only a few counts were recorded for this clonotype. The V and J genes are TRBV4-1 and TRBJ1-5, with a tentative D call TRBD1 (6 bases). The CDR3 spans 15 residues. From germline, CDR1 is MGHRA and CDR2 YSYEKL. Trimming removed 1 base at V and 6 bases at J, with 13 bases between. As DNA, the CDR3 is TGCGCCAGCAGCCAAGCGTACAGGGACACTCAGCCCCAGCATTTT. Residues: CASSQAYRDTQPQHF.

This clonotype was recorded many times. The chain carries TRBV15 and TRBJ2-3, with TRBD2 matching 8 bases. Germline loops: CDR1 LNHNV, CDR2 YYDKDF (reference sequence). This CDR3 is built from 17 residues. Trimming removed 0 bases from V and 3 bases from J; junction bases left unmatched: 8. The chain's CDR3 is CATSRDPLAGRTDTQYF. DNA for the CDR3: TGTGCCACCAGCAGAGATCCGCTAGCGGGTAGGACAGATACGCAGTATTTT.

In this sample, this clonotype turned up many times. The V and J genes are TRBV19 and TRBJ2-7; D remains ambiguous. Germline values: CDR1 LNHDA, CDR2 SQIVND (reference sequence). V lost 5 bases to trimming and J lost 0 bases, with 11 bases between them. The CDR3 has 14 residues. The CDR3 is CASSLLFGSYEQYF. CDR3 nucleotide sequence: TGTGCCAGTAGTCTACTCTTTGGCTCCTACGAGCAGTACTTC. Full variable domain (rest looked up from reference TRBV19 and TRBJ2-7): DGGITQSPKYLFRKEGQNVTLSCEQNLNHDAMYWYRQDPGQGLRLIYYSQIVNDFQKGDIAEGYSVSREKKESFPLTVTSAQKNPTAFYLCASSLLFGSYEQYFGPGTRLTVT.

On this clonotype itself: This may be a read error, as it is one base from a much larger clone. This chain joins TRBV10-2 and TRBJ2-7; weak D call: TRBD2 (6 bases). CDR3 length: 13 residues. Looked up from germline, CDR1 is WSHSY and CDR2 is SAAADI. Deletions cut 3 bases from V and 2 bases from J, with 8 bases between. The CDR3 here is CASSDGTPYEQYF. The CDR3 DNA reads TGCGCCAGCAGTGATGGGACTCCCTACGAGCAGTACTTC.

This clonotype was picked up a small number of times. The chain carries TRBV9 and TRBJ2-7; 10 nucleotides match TRBD2. The V segment lost 0 bases and the J segment 7 bases; nucleotides outside the gene matches: 4. The germline CDR1 and CDR2 sequences are SGDLS and YYNGEE. The CDR3 runs 14 residues. The CDR3 protein is CASSVGGTSVEQYF. The DNA for the CDR3 is TGTGCCAGCAGCGTAGGAGGGACTAGCGTGGAGCAGTACTTC. The entire variable domain, with the rest obtained from reference TRBV9 and TRBJ2-7, is as follows: DSGVTQTPKHLITATGQRVTLRCSPRSGDLSVYWYQQSLDQGLQFLIQYYNGEERAKGNILERFSAQQFPDLHSELNLSSLELGDSALYFCASSVGGTSVEQYFGPGTRLTVT.